One and the same sample provided the 2 T cell receptor beta chains below, sequenced in a study of blood T cell repertoires in COVID-19. Assay used: immunoSEQ multiplex PCR; TCRdb lists only in-frame clones, some missing. The table shows about 240,000 clones, with about 79% occurring only once. Sequenced input: peripheral blood. The receptors come from an elderly woman with acute or convalescent COVID-19.

V and J are TRBV7-3 and TRBJ2-5, with D hard to call. CDR1 SGHTA and CDR2 FQGTGA come from the germline V gene. V lost 1 base and J 3 bases, leaving 6 bases between the germline ends. The CDR3 sequence is 13 residues long. The CDR3 sequence: CASSLNPKETQYF. The CDR3 region has the DNA TGTGCCAGCAGCTTAAACCCTAAAGAGACCCAGTACTTC.

The chain couples TRBV7-2 to TRBJ2-5, with a weak D call TRBD1 (5 bases). V shed 1 base and J shed 5 bases, with 14 bases lying between them. The length of the CDR3 is 15 residues. CDR1 is SGHTA, CDR2 FQGNSA, per germline. CDR3 coding DNA: TGTGCCAGCAGCTTAGAAACGGCTGCAGGGGAGACCCAGTACTTC. It specifies CASSLETAAGETQYF.